This TCR beta chain was sequenced for a study of cytomegalovirus exposure and HLA in healthy donors (dated by TCRdb to the late 2010s). Turning to the overall study: An earlier analysis of roughly 500 of the donors reported about 300 Gb of sequence data and 117 million unique TCR beta sequences obtained from around 190 million T cells. Approximately 310 gigabases of sequencing data and approximately 85 million unique TCR sequences were included in an early release covering around 650 HLA-typed donors. Among the approximately 430 genotyped donors, approximately 76% belonged to the genetic ancestry cluster associated with self-reported Caucasian donors. The aim of the study was to test whether cataloging public T cell receptors could identify signatures of past pathogen exposure. The T cell repertoires of several hundred subjects were profiled by immunosequencing and related to cytomegalovirus serostatus. In addition to the first cohort of approximately 670 subjects, a separate validation cohort of 130 or so different subjects was used. High-throughput TCR immunosequencing, statistical association of individual TCRs with disease status, and machine learning were combined to predict cytomegalovirus infection status. A later analysis re-examined previously published TCR beta repertoires from hundreds of donors and added high-resolution HLA genotyping to investigate patterns of TCR occurrence. Rather than drawing on any new phenotypic data, the later analysis identified candidate immune exposures from TCR beta sequences and the way those sequences occurred across donors. To decide whether each TCR beta V gene segment behaved as functional or pseudogenic, an earlier analysis of several hundred of the donors relied on high-throughput TCR beta sequencing. Donor age, sex, ethnicity and CMV serostatus were compiled alongside the repertoire data. Genome-wide SNP genotypes for about 65% of the 666 donors were used in a later genetic analysis, which treated that subset as a discovery cohort. Every discovery cohort repertoire had been produced on one sequencing platform. HLA typing included class I and class II loci at four-digit resolution. Typing coverage varied by locus: about 620-640 donors for A, B, C, DRB1 and DQB1; approximately 500 for DQA1; more than 600 for DPA1; roughly 470 for DPB1. Because of strong linkage in the cohort, four or five DR-DQ haplotypes were treated as single units for association and clustering. Across 398 genotyped donors of the cohort, an average of 235,054 unique TCR beta nucleotide sequences per donor were sequenced, and approximately 17% of those sequences were non-productive. Findings and caveats that apply to the study as a whole: A later analysis associated approximately 17,000 TCR beta sequences with specific HLA alleles at a false discovery rate of 0.05. In the study, approximately 160 TCR beta chains were listed as associated with cytomegalovirus. A further reported finding was that TCR beta sequences accurately predicted the HLA-A and HLA-B alleles for most subjects in the first cohort. In a later analysis, HLA-associated TCR beta chains showed more clonal expansion and lower generation probabilities than non-associated chains that were equally common. Most TCR sequences were observed very rarely across donors, whereas some public TCRs were present in many individuals. According to a later analysis, most CMV-associated TCR beta chains appeared to be HLA-restricted, and the HLA associations seemed to be driven largely by CMV exposure. The presence/absence analyses assumed that sequencing depth was roughly uniform across donors, and that assumption may not be true. This cohort had only TCR beta chains sequenced, and the lack of alpha or paired-chain data limited which features could be detected. Because HLA typing was unavailable for some donors at each locus, only the typed subset was used in association tests. V-gene and J-gene trimming of TCR beta chains was associated with a missense DCLRE1C variant in a later genetic analysis, and the association was replicated in an independent cohort. It was suggested by the authors that the approach could potentially be generalized to other disease states and immunological phenotypes. Some IMGT-functional V segments, including TRBV6-2 and TRBV6-3, could not be told apart with the 87-base-pair reads, so those segments were excluded. In a later analysis, several top co-occurrence clusters were reported to appear linked to parvovirus B19, influenza, CMV and Epstein-Barr virus. In an earlier analysis of 450 to 750 of the donors, most TCR beta V segments appeared in productive rearrangements about 87% or about 30% of the time, broadly matching IMGT annotations. For the cohort, immune exposure information was limited to CMV serostatus. The classifier was reported to diagnose cytomegalovirus status with high specificity and sensitivity in both the original cohort and the validation cohort. According to a later genetic analysis, donors in an Asian-associated ancestry cluster had fewer N-insertions in productive TCRs than the roughly 670-donor mean. Assigning TCR associations to individual alleles was difficult when HLA alleles, especially DR and DQ, strongly co-occurred. Correlated functional status among segregating V segments might be attributable to linkage disequilibrium, but an unknown experimental factor could not be ruled out. In vitro tests confirmed that a few of the cytomegalovirus-associated TCR beta chains recognize cytomegalovirus antigens. Because counts were too low, about 17 rarely observed V segments, including chromosome 9 orphons, were excluded from the earlier analysis of 587 of the donors. According to a later analysis, TCR association rates differed among HLA loci, with DRB1 alleles showing the most associated TCRs and HLA-C alleles showing the fewest. A cluster of highly shared sequence variants was judged likely to be a technical artifact of the sequencing pipeline.

About this clone itself: It lacks a known antigen. Nothing much larger sits one base from this clone, and base qualities are not available.

The CDR3 spans 13 residues, from the cysteine through the phenylalanine. Kept here is only the CDR3 DNA, which spans 39 bases and is read in frame from base 1. According to the germline V gene (reference sequence), CDR1 reads LNHDA and CDR2 reads SQIVND. Germline trimming: 7 bases from V, 3 bases from J; junction bases outside gene matches: 6. Library prep was done by the immunoSEQ multiplex PCR assay. The multiplex PCR relied on a mix of 60 forward primers for TCR Vbeta segments and 13 reverse primers for TCR Jbeta segments. The CDR3 region of rearranged TCR beta genes was amplified from genomic DNA with a multiplex PCR assay. On the Illumina HiSeq System, the amplified TCR beta libraries were sequenced as 87-base-pair reads. The study's own analysis went as follows. Across the 670 or so repertoires, a later analysis counted some 80 million unique TCR beta chains, roughly 11 million of which were shared by at least two donors. Raw reads were error-corrected and collapsed into unique sequences by a nearest-neighbor algorithm in which closely related sequences were merged to remove PCR and sequencing errors. CDR3 sequences were aligned to IMGT reference sequences to assign V, D and J gene segments. For a sequence to be retained, at least a six-nucleotide match to both a V gene segment and a J gene segment was required. A rearrangement was called productive if the CDR3 had no stop codons and remained in frame with V and J, and every other rearrangement was called non-productive. Following IMGT convention, CDR3 was defined as the stretch from the second conserved V-encoded cysteine to the conserved J-encoded phenylalanine. Sequences without an unambiguous match to a single V gene segment were excluded from the earlier analysis of 450 to 750 of the donors. An earlier analysis of a few hundred of the donors classified V segments as functional when productive rearrangements were above 56.7% and as segregating when the standard deviation between donors was above 5%. To diagnose cytomegalovirus status from the catalog of TCR beta chain sequences, a statistical classification framework was built. A later analysis assigned V and J genes by comparing TCR nucleotide sequences with IMGT/GENE-DB human TR gene sequences. The TCRdist pipeline was used in a later analysis to assign CDR3 sequences and most-parsimonious VDJ recombination scenarios. A later analysis defined each TCR beta chain by its CDR3 amino acid sequence plus V-gene family, and excluded reads lacking a unique V-gene family. A later analysis removed roughly 590 highly shared, low-generation-probability nucleotide sequences to deal with suspected cross-contamination and a sequencing artifact. In a later analysis, a clonal expansion index was calculated for each public chain from normalized within-repertoire ranks of inferred template counts. A later analysis computed generation probabilities with a VDJ recombination model fitted to out-of-frame rearrangements, and checked the results against IGoR. In a later analysis, hypergeometric tests were used to score TCR-TCR, TCR-HLA and TCR-CMV co-occurrence, with a repertoire-size bias correction applied to TCR pairs. A later analysis estimated false discovery rates by permuting HLA or CMV assignments 20 times. A later analysis grouped co-occurring TCRs with DBSCAN, adding TCRdist sequence similarity when clustering within HLA-allele-positive subsets. Co-occurrence clustering excluded repertoires with fewer than 30,000 or more than 120,000 public chains, plus five with anomalous nucleotide sharing. TCRdb's version of the immuneACCESS table is confined to in-frame rearrangements and falls short of the full clone set. An unresolved V gene accounts for under half of the shortfall where checked; the remainder is of unknown origin. That table supplies the V and J calls and clone size; D and trimming were determined from the DNA. In this sample the table shows fewer than 200,000 clones, about 70% of which occur a single time. 1.5% to 2% of the sample is held by the ten biggest clonotypes.

The cohort consisted of 650 to 850 healthy bone marrow donors. At the time of sampling, every cohort member was nominally healthy, though immune exposures that went unrecorded were likely present. The donor was CMV seronegative and belonged to the group of around 400 seronegative cohort members. A peripheral blood sample was collected from each donor, and TCR beta sequencing was performed on peripheral blood mononuclear cells. Genomic DNA was extracted from the blood cell samples with the Qiagen DNeasy Blood Extraction Kit. The chain links TRBV19 with TRBJ2-7, with 7 middle bases fitting TRBD1. The receptor was derived from a woman in her thirties in good health and CMV-seronegative. The sample was PBMCs. The DNA sequence is given as TGTGCCAGTAATACCGGGACAGACTACGAGCAGTACTTC. Its amino acids are CASNTGTDYEQYF.